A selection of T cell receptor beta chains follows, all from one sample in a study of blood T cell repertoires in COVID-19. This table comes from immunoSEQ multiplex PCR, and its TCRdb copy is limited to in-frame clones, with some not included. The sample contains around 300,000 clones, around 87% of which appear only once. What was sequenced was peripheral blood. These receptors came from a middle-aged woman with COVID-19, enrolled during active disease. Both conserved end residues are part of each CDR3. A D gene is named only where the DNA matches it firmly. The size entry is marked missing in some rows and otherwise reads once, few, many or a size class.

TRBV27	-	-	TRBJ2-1	TGTGCCAGCAGTGGGCCCTACAATGAGCAGTTCTTC	CASSGPYNEQFF
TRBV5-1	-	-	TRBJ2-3	TGCGCCAGCAGCCTGGCAGCGCACTCCACAGATACGCAGTATTTT	CASSLAAHSTDTQYF
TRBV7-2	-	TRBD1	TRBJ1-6	TGTGCCAGCAGCTTCTTCGGACAGGGGGGGAATTCACCCCTCCACTTT	CASSFFGQGGNSPLHF
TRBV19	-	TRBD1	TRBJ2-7	TGTGCCAGTACTGCGCGCGGACAGGGCATTTACGAGCAGTACTTC	CASTARGQGIYEQYF
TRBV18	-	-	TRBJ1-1	TGTGCCAGCTCACCCCACCCACCCGCGATGAACACTGAAGCTTTCTTT	CASSPHPPAMNTEAFF
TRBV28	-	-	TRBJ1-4	TGTGCCAGCAGTTTATTGGGCAAGCAGGATGAAAAACTGTTTTTT	CASSLLGKQDEKLFF
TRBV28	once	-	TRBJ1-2	TGTGCCAGCAGCCGAGGAGGTCGGAGTGGCTACACCTTC	CASSRGGRSGYTF
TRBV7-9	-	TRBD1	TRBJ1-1	TGTGCCAGCAGCTTAGGTCGAGGGGGACAGGGGGCAAACACTGAAGCTTTCTTT	CASSLGRGGQGANTEAFF
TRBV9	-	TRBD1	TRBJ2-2	TGTGCCAGCAGCGTACCGCGGGACAGGGCTCGAGGCACCGGGGAGCTGTTTTTT	CASSVPRDRARGTGELFF
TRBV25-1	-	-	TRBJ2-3	TGTGCCAGCAGCCCGGTGGCGGGGTTCACAGATACGCAGTATTTT	CASSPVAGFTDTQYF
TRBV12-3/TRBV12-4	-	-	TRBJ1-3	TGTGCCAGCAGTTTGACGGGGGGAAACACCATATATTTT	CASSLTGGNTIYF
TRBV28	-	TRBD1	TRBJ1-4	TGTGCCACTACAGAGGGACAGTCTAGCTTTTCAACTAATGAAAAACTGTTTTTT	CATTEGQSSFSTNEKLFF
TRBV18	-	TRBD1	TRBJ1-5	TGTGCCAGCTCCCTCAGACCTATTAAGGGACAGGGAAATCAGCCCCAGCATTTT	CASSLRPIKGQGNQPQHF
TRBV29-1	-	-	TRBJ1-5	TGCAGCGTTGATACAGTCTCTAGCAATCAGCCCCAGCATTTT	CSVDTVSSNQPQHF
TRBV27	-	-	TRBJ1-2	TGTGCCAGCAGTTTATACCCAGGGTTGGACTATGGCTACACCTTC	CASSLYPGLDYGYTF
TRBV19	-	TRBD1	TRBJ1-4	TGTGCCAGTAGTGTCGGGACCAGGACAGGGTTAGGCGAAAAACTGTTTTTT	CASSVGTRTGLGEKLFF
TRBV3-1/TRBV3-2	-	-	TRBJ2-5	TGTGCCAGCAGCCAAGATCAACTAGCACAAGAGACCCAGTACTTC	CASSQDQLAQETQYF
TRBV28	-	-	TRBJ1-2	TGTGCCAGCAGCGTACAGGGTTTCTATGGCTACACCTTC	CASSVQGFYGYTF
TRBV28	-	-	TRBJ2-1	TGTGCCAGCAGGCGGGTGGGGAATGAGCAGTTCTTC	CASRRVGNEQFF
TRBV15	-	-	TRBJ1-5	TGTGCCACCAGCTCTTTGGTGGGCAGGCCTACTCAGCCCCAGCATTTT	CATSSLVGRPTQPQHF
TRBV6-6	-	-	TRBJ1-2	TGTGCCAGCAGTTATATGGAAGGGGTCTATGGCTACACCTTC	CASSYMEGVYGYTF
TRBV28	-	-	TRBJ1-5	TGTGCCAGCACCGAAGGGGTCAATCAGCCCCAGCATTTT	CASTEGVNQPQHF
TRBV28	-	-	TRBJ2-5	TGTGCCAGCGGGAGAGAGACCCAGTACTTC	CASGRETQYF
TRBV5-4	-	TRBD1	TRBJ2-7	TGTGCCAGCAGCTCCTCCCGGACGACAGGGGGTTACGAGCAGTACTTC	CASSSSRTTGGYEQYF
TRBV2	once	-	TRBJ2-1	TGTGCCAGCAGAACAGGTTCTAGGGGTTACAATGAGCAGTTCTTC	CASRTGSRGYNEQFF
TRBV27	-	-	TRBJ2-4	TGTGCCAGCAGTTTGCCGGGGTTTGGAAACATTCAGTACTTC	CASSLPGFGNIQYF
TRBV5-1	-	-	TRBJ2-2	TGCGCCAGCAGTTCTCCCCTCCTCGGTACCGGGGAGCTGTTTTTT	CASSSPLLGTGELFF
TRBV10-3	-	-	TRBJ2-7	TGTGCCATCAGCAACCAACCGGGAAATGCCTACGAGCAGTACTTC	CAISNQPGNAYEQYF
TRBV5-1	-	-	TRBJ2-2	TGCGCCAGCAGCAGCCGGACAGCCCTAAACACCGGGGAGCTGTTTTTT	CASSSRTALNTGELFF
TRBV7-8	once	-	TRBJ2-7	TGTGCCAGCAGCTTAATCAAACAGGCATCCTACGAGCAGTACTTC	CASSLIKQASYEQYF
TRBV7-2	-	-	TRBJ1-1	TGTGCCAGCAAAAGAAGGGGCGCTGGCATTGAAGCTTTCTTT	CASKRRGAGIEAFF
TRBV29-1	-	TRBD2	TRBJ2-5	TGCAGCTATACTGGTGCGGGGGACTACCAAGAGACCCAGTACTTC	CSYTGAGDYQETQYF
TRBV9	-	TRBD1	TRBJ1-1	TGTGCCAGCAGCACCCGGGACAGGGGGTCGAACACTGAAGCTTTCTTT	CASSTRDRGSNTEAFF
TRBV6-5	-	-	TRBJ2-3	TGTGCCAGCAGTTACCGACAGGGCACAGATACGCAGTATTTT	CASSYRQGTDTQYF
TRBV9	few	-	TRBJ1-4	TGTGCCAGCAGTGCCTGGAGCGGAAATGAAAAACTGTTTTTT	CASSAWSGNEKLFF
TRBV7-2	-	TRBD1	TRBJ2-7	TGTGCCAGCAGCCAGCGGACAGGAGGAGGTTACGAGCAGTACTTC	CASSQRTGGGYEQYF
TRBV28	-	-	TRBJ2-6	TGTGCCAGCAGTTTACAGGGCCTCTCTGGGGCCAACGTCCTGACTTTC	CASSLQGLSGANVLTF
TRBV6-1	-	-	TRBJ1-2	TGTGCCAGCAGTGAAGCGCCCGGGGATGGCTACACCTTC	CASSEAPGDGYTF
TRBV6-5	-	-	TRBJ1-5	TGTGCCAGCAGGGCGACAGGTTATAGCAATCAGCCCCAGCATTTT	CASRATGYSNQPQHF